Listed below are T cell receptor beta chains from one sample, sequenced in a study of blood T cell repertoires in COVID-19. Method: immunoSEQ multiplex PCR; TCRdb's copy keeps in-frame clones and lacks some. Here the sample spans around 420,000 clones, 88% being singletons. The material sequenced was PBMCs or T cells enriched from blood (not recorded which). The receptors were gathered from a middle-aged woman with acute COVID-19. Each CDR3 is given with its conserved first and last residue. D genes are given only for firm matches. Size is stated for part of the rows, as once, few or many counts, or as a class when the clone is expanded.

>TRBJ2-1|TRBV30|NA|TRBD2
CAWSVGAGVEEQFF
TGTGCCTGGAGTGTAGGAGCGGGGGTGGAAGAGCAGTTCTTC
>TRBJ2-5|TRBV3-1/TRBV3-2|NA|TRBD2
CASSRSSGGKETQYF
TGTGCCAGCAGCCGATCTAGCGGGGGAAAAGAGACCCAGTACTTC
>TRBJ1-1|TRBV3-1/TRBV3-2|NA|NA
CASSQDRGYTEAFF
TGTGCCAGCAGCCAAGATCGAGGATACACTGAAGCTTTCTTT
>TRBJ1-1|TRBV24-1|NA|NA
CATKTGTRANTEAFF
TGTGCCACCAAAACCGGGACAAGGGCGAACACTGAAGCTTTCTTT
>TRBJ1-3|TRBV18|NA|NA
CASSPKGEVLFSGNTIYF
TGTGCCAGCTCACCAAAAGGAGAAGTTCTCTTCTCTGGAAACACCATATATTTT
>TRBJ2-7|TRBV18|NA|TRBD1
CASSPTVLGQGDEQYF
TGTGCCAGCTCACCAACCGTACTGGGACAGGGGGACGAGCAGTACTTC
>TRBJ2-1|TRBV6-2/TRBV6-3|NA|TRBD2
CASSPLTSGGHNEQFF
TGTGCCAGCAGCCCTCTCACTAGCGGGGGCCACAATGAGCAGTTCTTC
>TRBJ2-7|TRBV7-2|NA|NA
CASSLAGGVGESSYEQYF
TGTGCCAGCAGCTTAGCAGGAGGTGTCGGGGAGAGCTCCTACGAGCAGTACTTC
>TRBJ2-3|TRBV5-1|once|TRBD1
CASSLDRGRTDTQYF
TGCGCCAGCAGCCTGGACAGGGGAAGGACAGATACGCAGTATTTT
>TRBJ1-4|TRBV6-6|NA|NA
CASRAPGHTNEKLFF
TGTGCCAGCAGGGCTCCGGGACATACTAATGAAAAACTGTTTTTT
>TRBJ1-5|TRBV7-2|NA|NA
CASSPRHSEQPQHF
TGTGCCAGCAGCCCGCGACATTCGGAACAGCCCCAGCATTTT
>TRBJ1-4|TRBV4-1|NA|NA
CASSQVLWGGGNEKLFF
TGCGCCAGCAGCCAAGTTCTCTGGGGAGGAGGGAATGAAAAACTGTTTTTT
>TRBJ1-1|TRBV5-1|NA|NA
CASSLPSSVNTEAFF
TGCGCCAGCAGCCTCCCCTCGTCGGTAAACACTGAAGCTTTCTTT
>TRBJ1-3|TRBV6-5|NA|NA
CASSTTGLSGNTIYF
TGTGCCAGCAGTACCACAGGGTTATCCGGAAACACCATATATTTT
>TRBJ1-1|TRBV10-3|NA|NA
CAIKGVSTEAFF
TGTGCCATCAAAGGGGTCAGCACTGAAGCTTTCTTT
>TRBJ2-2|TRBV5-4|few|NA
CASSLRTSNTGELFF
TGTGCCAGCAGCTTGCGGACTTCGAACACCGGGGAGCTGTTTTTT
>TRBJ2-7|TRBV5-3|once|NA
CARSFMVPRTPYEQYF
TGTGCCAGAAGCTTTATGGTCCCTCGAACTCCCTACGAGCAGTACTTC
>TRBJ2-1|TRBV7-9|NA|NA
CASSPGVRDYNEQFF
TGTGCCAGCAGCCCTGGGGTCAGGGACTACAATGAGCAGTTCTTC
>TRBJ1-1|TRBV5-1|NA|NA
CASSLAVGRDTEAFF
TGCGCCAGCAGCTTGGCCGTGGGGAGGGACACTGAAGCTTTCTTT
>TRBJ1-2|TRBV14|once|NA
CASSQERQNYGYTF
TGTGCCAGCAGCCAAGAAAGACAGAACTATGGCTACACCTTC
>TRBJ1-5|TRBV19|NA|NA
CASSIRTGNQPQHF
TGTGCCAGTAGTATCAGGACGGGGAATCAGCCCCAGCATTTT
>TRBJ1-6|TRBV5-1|once|NA
CASSLEGGQGGNSPLHF
TGCGCCAGCAGCTTGGAGGGCGGCCAGGGTGGGAATTCACCCCTCCACTTT
>TRBJ2-7|TRBV24-1|once|TRBD1
CATRGQGADEQYF
TGTGCCACAAGAGGACAGGGGGCGGACGAGCAGTACTTC
>TRBJ1-1|TRBV9|NA|TRBD1
CASSVSPDRGLNTEAFF
TGTGCCAGCAGCGTCTCACCAGACAGGGGGTTGAACACTGAAGCTTTCTTT
>TRBJ1-1|TRBV20-1|NA|TRBD1
CSASWDRETEAFF
TGCAGTGCTAGTTGGGACAGGGAAACTGAAGCTTTCTTT
>TRBJ2-1|TRBV6-5|NA|NA
CASIHPGGFEQFF
TGTGCCAGCATTCACCCCGGGGGTTTTGAGCAGTTCTTC
>TRBJ2-2|TRBV9|NA|TRBD2
CASSLAGGPSPGELFF
TGTGCCAGCAGTTTAGCGGGGGGGCCGTCGCCCGGGGAGCTGTTTTTT
>TRBJ2-5|TRBV3-1/TRBV3-2|NA|TRBD2
CASNGGLANQETQYF
TGTGCCAGCAACGGGGGACTAGCGAACCAAGAGACCCAGTACTTC